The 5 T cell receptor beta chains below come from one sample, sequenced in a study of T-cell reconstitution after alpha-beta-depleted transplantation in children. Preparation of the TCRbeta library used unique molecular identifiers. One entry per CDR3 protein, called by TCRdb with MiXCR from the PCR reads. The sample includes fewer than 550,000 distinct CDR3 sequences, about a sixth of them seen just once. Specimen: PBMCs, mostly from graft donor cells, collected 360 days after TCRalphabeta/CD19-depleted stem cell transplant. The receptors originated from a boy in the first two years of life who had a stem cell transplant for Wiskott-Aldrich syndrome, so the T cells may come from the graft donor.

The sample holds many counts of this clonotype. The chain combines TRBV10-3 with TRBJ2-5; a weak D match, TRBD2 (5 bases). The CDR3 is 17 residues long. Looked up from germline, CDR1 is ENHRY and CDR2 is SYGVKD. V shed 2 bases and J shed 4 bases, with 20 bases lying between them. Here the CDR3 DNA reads TGTGCCATCAGTGAGAGGAGGAAGGCGCGGCTAGGAGAGACCCAGTACTTC. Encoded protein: CAISERRKARLGETQYF.

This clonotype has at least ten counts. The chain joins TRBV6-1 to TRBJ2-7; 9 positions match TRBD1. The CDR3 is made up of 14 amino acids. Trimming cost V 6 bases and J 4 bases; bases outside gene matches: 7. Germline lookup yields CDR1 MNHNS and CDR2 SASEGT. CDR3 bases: TGTGCCAGCAGCCGTGACAGGGGGGCATACGAGCAGTACTTC. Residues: CASSRDRGAYEQYF.

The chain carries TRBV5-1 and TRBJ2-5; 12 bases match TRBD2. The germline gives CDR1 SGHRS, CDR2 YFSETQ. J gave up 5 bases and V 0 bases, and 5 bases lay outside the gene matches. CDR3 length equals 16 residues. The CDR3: CASSLGLAGEVETQYF. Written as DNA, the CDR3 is TGCGCCAGCAGCTTGGGACTAGCGGGAGAAGTGGAGACCCAGTACTTC. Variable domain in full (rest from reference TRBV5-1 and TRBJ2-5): KAGVTQTPRYLIKTRGQQVTLSCSPISGHRSVSWYQQTPGQGLQFLFEYFSETQRNKGNFPGRFSGRQFSNSRSEMNVSTLELGDSALYLCASSLGLAGEVETQYFGPGTRLLVL.

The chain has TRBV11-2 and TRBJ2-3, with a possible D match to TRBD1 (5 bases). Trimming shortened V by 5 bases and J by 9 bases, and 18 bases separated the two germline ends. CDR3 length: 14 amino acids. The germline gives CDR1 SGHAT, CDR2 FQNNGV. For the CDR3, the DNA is TGTGCCAGCAGCCCAACACTCAGGGTGGGCACGCAGTATTTT. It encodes CASSPTLRVGTQYF. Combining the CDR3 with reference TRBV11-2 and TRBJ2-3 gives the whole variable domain EAGVAQSPRYKIIEKRQSVAFWCNPISGHATLYWYQQILGQGPKLLIQFQNNGVVDDSQLPKDRFSAERLKGVDSTLKIQPAKLEDSAVYLCASSPTLRVGTQYFGPGTRLTVL.

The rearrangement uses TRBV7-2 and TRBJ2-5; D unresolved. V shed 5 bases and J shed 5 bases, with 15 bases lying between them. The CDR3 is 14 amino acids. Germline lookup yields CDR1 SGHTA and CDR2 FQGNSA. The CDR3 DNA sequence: TGTGCCAGCAGCAGTGTAGTGAGACGGGAGACCCAGTACTTC. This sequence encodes CASSSVVRRETQYF.